These T cell receptor beta chains were read from a single sample in a study of blood T cell repertoires in COVID-19. Assay: immunoSEQ multiplex PCR; the TCRdb copy retains only in-frame clones and omits some. The sample records approximately 230,000 clones, about four fifths being singletons. Sequenced input: peripheral blood. The receptors were sampled from a man older than 75 with acute or convalescent COVID-19. Each CDR3 is given with its conserved first and last residue. A D gene is named only where the DNA matches it firmly. The size entry is marked missing in some rows and otherwise reads once, few, many or a size class.

size | J | D | V | DNA | CDR3
NA | TRBJ1-6 | TRBD1 | TRBV3-1/TRBV3-2 | TGTGCCAGCAGCCCCGACAGGGGCAATTCACCCCTCCACTTT | CASSPDRGNSPLHF
NA | TRBJ2-2 | NA | TRBV4-1 | TGCGCCAGCAGCCAAGGTGTGGGATGGGGGGTTACGAACACCGGGGAGCTGTTTTTT | CASSQGVGWGVTNTGELFF
NA | TRBJ2-5 | TRBD2 | TRBV7-3 | TGTGCCAGCAGCTTACGGTCCCTAGCGGGAGGGGGCCCCTTACAAGAGACCCAGTACTTC | CASSLRSLAGGGPLQETQYF
NA | TRBJ1-1 | NA | TRBV5-1 | TGCGCCAGCAGCTACCAGGCGAACACTGAAGCTTTCTTT | CASSYQANTEAFF
NA | TRBJ2-1 | TRBD2 | TRBV4-2 | TGTGCCAGCAGCCAAGATGGCGGGGGGGCAGGAAATGAGCAGTTCTTC | CASSQDGGGAGNEQFF
NA | TRBJ2-7 | NA | TRBV7-2 | TGTGCCAGCAGCAGGGAGGTGACAGGGTTGCGCGAGCAGTACTTC | CASSREVTGLREQYF
few | TRBJ1-3 | NA | TRBV3-1/TRBV3-2 | TGTGCCAGCAGCCAAGATGAGGCTTACTCTGGAAACACCATATATTTT | CASSQDEAYSGNTIYF
NA | TRBJ1-2 | NA | TRBV28 | TGTGCCAGCAGTTTAAGGAAGGGGCGGGAGGGCTACACCTTC | CASSLRKGREGYTF
few | TRBJ1-3 | NA | TRBV18 | TGTGCCAGCTCACCTGCTGGGACTACCGGAAACACCATATATTTT | CASSPAGTTGNTIYF
once | TRBJ2-1 | TRBD1 | TRBV5-1 | TGCGCCAGCAGCTTGACCGGACAGGCCGGGGCCTACAATGAGCAGTTCTTC | CASSLTGQAGAYNEQFF
NA | TRBJ1-3 | NA | TRBV6-5 | TGTGCCAGCAGTCCACAGAAATCTGGAAACACCATATATTTT | CASSPQKSGNTIYF
NA | TRBJ1-5 | NA | TRBV11-2 | TGTGCCAGCAGCTTAGGCAGGATCAATCAGCCCCAGCATTTT | CASSLGRINQPQHF
NA | TRBJ2-1 | TRBD1 | TRBV5-1 | TGCGCCAGCAGCTTGGGACAGGGGACCTACAATGAGCAGTTCTTC | CASSLGQGTYNEQFF
NA | TRBJ2-5 | TRBD1 | TRBV5-1 | TGCGCCAGCAGTCCGACAGGGGTACAGACCCAGTACTTC | CASSPTGVQTQYF
NA | TRBJ2-3 | TRBD2 | TRBV30 | TGTGCCTGGAGTGTGGGGCGGGGGAGGACGCTCGGCACAGATACGCAGTATTTT | CAWSVGRGRTLGTDTQYF
NA | TRBJ2-7 | TRBD2 | TRBV3-1/TRBV3-2 | TGTGCCAGCAGCCAAGGTCTAGCGGGGGGAGCCTACGAGCAGTACTTC | CASSQGLAGGAYEQYF
NA | TRBJ1-1 | NA | TRBV7-2 | TGTGCCAGCACCCCCGGACCGGGTCGGGATGGGAGTACTGAAGCTTTCTTT | CASTPGPGRDGSTEAFF
NA | TRBJ2-5 | NA | TRBV4-1 | TGCGCCAGCAGCCAATCCCGGACTATTCGAGCAGAGACCCAGTACTTC | CASSQSRTIRAETQYF
NA | TRBJ2-1 | TRBD1 | TRBV24-1 | TGTGCCACCAGTGAACCCAAGACAGGGAGATCCTACAATGAGCAGTTCTTC | CATSEPKTGRSYNEQFF
NA | TRBJ2-7 | NA | TRBV2 | TGTGCCAGCAGGGATGACAGCGCCCAGTACGAGCAGTACTTC | CASRDDSAQYEQYF
NA | TRBJ1-2 | NA | TRBV28 | TGTGCCAGCAGTTTACCGGGGGGCCTTTTGGGTGGCTACACCTTC | CASSLPGGLLGGYTF
NA | TRBJ1-4 | NA | TRBV3-1/TRBV3-2 | TGTGCCAGCAGCCAAGTCGGCCTGGGGGGTGAAAAACTGTTTTTT | CASSQVGLGGEKLFF